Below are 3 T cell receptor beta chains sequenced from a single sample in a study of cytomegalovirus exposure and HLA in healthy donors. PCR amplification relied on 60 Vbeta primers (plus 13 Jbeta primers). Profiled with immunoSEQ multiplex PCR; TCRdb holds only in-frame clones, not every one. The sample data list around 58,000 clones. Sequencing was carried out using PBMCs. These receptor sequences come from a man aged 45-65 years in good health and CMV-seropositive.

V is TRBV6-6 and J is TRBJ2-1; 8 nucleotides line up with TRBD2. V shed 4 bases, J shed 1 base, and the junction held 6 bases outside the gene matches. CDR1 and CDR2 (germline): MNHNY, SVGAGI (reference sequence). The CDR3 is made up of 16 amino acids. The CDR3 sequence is CASSSSGGGSYNEQFF. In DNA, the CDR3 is TGTGCCAGCAGTTCGAGCGGGGGTGGTTCCTACAATGAGCAGTTCTTC.

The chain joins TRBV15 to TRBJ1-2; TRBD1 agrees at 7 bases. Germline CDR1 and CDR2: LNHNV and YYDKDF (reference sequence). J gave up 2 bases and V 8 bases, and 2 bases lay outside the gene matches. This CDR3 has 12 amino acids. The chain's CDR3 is CATVQGNYGYTF. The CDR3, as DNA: TGTGCCACCGTACAGGGGAACTATGGCTACACCTTC.

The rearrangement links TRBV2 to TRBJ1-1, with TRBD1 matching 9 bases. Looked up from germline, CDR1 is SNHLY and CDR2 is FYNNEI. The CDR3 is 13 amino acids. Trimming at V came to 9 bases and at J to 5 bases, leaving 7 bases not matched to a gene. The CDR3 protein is CARGGTGQTEAFF. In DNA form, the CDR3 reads TGTGCCAGGGGTGGGACAGGGCAGACTGAAGCTTTCTTT.